A selection of T cell receptor beta chains follows, all from one sample in a study of shared clonotypes between healthy human individuals. Here immunoSEQ multiplex PCR was the method, and the copy in TCRdb shows in-frame clones only, minus some. The sample yields roughly 2.1 million clones, about 93% seen once. The sequenced material came from naive CD8+ T cells from PBMCs. These receptors were obtained from a man between 18 and 29 years old in good health. Some clones in this sample may be carry-over from other donors' samples. The CDR3 runs from the conserved cysteine through the conserved F or W. D genes are given only for firm matches. Expanded clones get a size class; other rows say once, few or many, or leave the size out.

d_call	v_call	j_call	clone_size	cdr3_nt	cdr3_aa
TRBD1	TRBV29-1	TRBJ1-2	.	TGCAGCGCGGGACAGGAGACTAACTATGGCTACACCTTC	CSAGQETNYGYTF
.	TRBV5-4	TRBJ1-1	few	TGTGCCAGCAGCACGGACGGTACTGAAGCTTTCTTT	CASSTDGTEAFF
.	TRBV5-1	TRBJ1-1	.	TGCGCCAGCAGCTTGGTGGGGTTAGGCACTGAAGCTTTCTTT	CASSLVGLGTEAFF
TRBD1	TRBV5-1	TRBJ2-1	.	TGCGCCAGCAGCCCTACAGGGGGCGCGTTCAATGAGCAGTTCTTC	CASSPTGGAFNEQFF
TRBD2	TRBV28	TRBJ2-7	.	TGTGCCAGCAGTTTGGTGGGGAGGGCGTACGAGCAGTACTTC	CASSLVGRAYEQYF
.	TRBV28	TRBJ2-7	.	TGTGCCAGCAGGGGCACTACCAACTACGAGCAGTACTTC	CASRGTTNYEQYF
.	TRBV7-9	TRBJ2-3	.	TGTGCCAGCAGGAGTTGGTTGAATACGCAGTATTTT	CASRSWLNTQYF
.	TRBV9	TRBJ2-5	.	TGTGCCAGCAGCGTAGGACGTGGAGAGACCCAGTACTTC	CASSVGRGETQYF
.	TRBV30	TRBJ2-1	.	TGTGCCTGGAGTGTAATTAGCGGCCCCTACAATGAGCAGTTCTTC	CAWSVISGPYNEQFF
.	TRBV29-1	TRBJ2-1	.	TGCAGCGTTGAAGTATTTAAGGTTGAGCAGTTCTTC	CSVEVFKVEQFF
.	TRBV4-1	TRBJ2-2	.	TGCGCCAGCAGCCGTCAGTGGAGGGAAATTTCGTGGACCGGGGAGCTGTTTTTT	CASSRQWREISWTGELFF
.	TRBV28	TRBJ1-1	.	TGTGCCAGCAGCCGGGACATTGATCCTGAAGCTTTCTTT	CASSRDIDPEAFF
TRBD2	TRBV2	TRBJ2-7	.	TGTGCCAGCAGTAAACTAGCGGCCCAAACCTACGAGCAGTACTTC	CASSKLAAQTYEQYF
TRBD2	TRBV7-3	TRBJ2-2	.	TGTGCCAGCAGCCCGGGGGGGGCCTCCACCGGGGAGCTGTTTTTT	CASSPGGASTGELFF
.	TRBV6-6	TRBJ1-1	.	TGTGCCAGCTCATTACGGGGCCGGAAGAACACTGAAGCTTTCTTT	CASSLRGRKNTEAFF
.	TRBV11-2	TRBJ2-5	.	TGTGCCAGCAGTTCCCCCGCGTCCAGGGGACAAGAGACCCAGTACTTC	CASSSPASRGQETQYF
.	TRBV4-3	TRBJ1-5	.	TGCGCCAGCAGCCGGACCGGGAATCAGCCCCAGCATTTT	CASSRTGNQPQHF
TRBD1	TRBV19	TRBJ2-7	.	TGTGCCAGTAGGCGGACAGGGAGCTACGAGCAGTACTTC	CASRRTGSYEQYF
TRBD2	TRBV27	TRBJ2-7	few	TGTGCCAGCAGTTTAGGACTAGCCTACGAGCAGTACTTC	CASSLGLAYEQYF
.	TRBV28	TRBJ1-1	.	TGTGCCAGCAGTCTCTGGGGGGAGAACACTGAAGCTTTCTTT	CASSLWGENTEAFF
.	TRBV7-9	TRBJ2-1	once	TGTGCCAGCAGCTTATCGGCTAGCCGGAGCCTCTACAATGAGCAGTTCTTC	CASSLSASRSLYNEQFF
.	TRBV7-9	TRBJ2-2	.	TGTGCCAGCAGCGATAACCAACAGGGTTCCGTTCAGATCGGGGAGCTGTTTTTT	CASSDNQQGSVQIGELFF
.	TRBV4-2	TRBJ2-7	.	TGTGCCAGCAGCCCACGAGGCCAGGGACACTACGAGCAGTACTTC	CASSPRGQGHYEQYF
TRBD2	TRBV4-2	TRBJ2-7	.	TGTGCCAGCAGCCAAGCGGTTAGCGGGAGCTACGAGCAGTACTTC	CASSQAVSGSYEQYF
.	TRBV6-4	TRBJ2-3	.	TGTGCCAGCAGTGACTCCGGAGGCCAGGGCGGGATTAAGTATTTT	CASSDSGGQGGIKYF
TRBD1	TRBV5-4	TRBJ2-1	.	TGTGCCAGCAGCTTGGTAGCAGGGGGCGAATATGAGCAGTTCTTC	CASSLVAGGEYEQFF